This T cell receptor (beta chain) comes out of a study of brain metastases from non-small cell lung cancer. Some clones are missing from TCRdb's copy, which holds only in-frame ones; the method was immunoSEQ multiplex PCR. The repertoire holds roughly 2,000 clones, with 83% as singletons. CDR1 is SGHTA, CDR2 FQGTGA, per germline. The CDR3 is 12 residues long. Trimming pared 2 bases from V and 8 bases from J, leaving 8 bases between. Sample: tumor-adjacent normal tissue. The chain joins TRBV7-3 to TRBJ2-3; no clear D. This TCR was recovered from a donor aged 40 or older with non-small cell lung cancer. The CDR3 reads CASSLETFTQYF. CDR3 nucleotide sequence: TGTGCCAGCAGCTTAGAAACTTTTACGCAGTATTTT.